This T cell receptor beta chain stems from a study of blood T cell repertoires in COVID-19. Generated by immunoSEQ multiplex PCR, the TCRdb table keeps only in-frame clones and is missing some. The table has 230,000 or so clones, roughly 80% seen once. What was sequenced was peripheral blood. This TCR was recovered from a human donor in a cohort sampled during active COVID-19.

As DNA, the CDR3 is TGTGCCAGCAGTGTGACAGGGCGGAGCGCTGAAGCTTTCTTT. It specifies CASSVTGRSAEAFF. V and J are TRBV28 and TRBJ1-1; 7 bases align to TRBD1. The V gene's germline CDR1 is MDHEN and CDR2 SYDVKM. With 5 bases clipped from V and 6 bases from J, the junction kept 9 bases outside the gene matches. This CDR3 is 14 amino acids long.